Listed below are T cell receptor beta chains from one sample, sequenced in a study of blood T cells in healthy people across ages. Each CDR3 protein is one row after TCRdb ran MiXCR on the 5' RACE reads. Of approximately 880,000 distinct CDR3 sequences listed, about 44% are singletons. Sequencing used blood. The source is a man younger than 40 in good health. The CDR3 runs from the conserved cysteine through the conserved F or W. D genes are given only for firm matches. A row's size may be missing; if present it is once, few, many or a size class.

CDR3nt: TGTGCCAGCAGCAACACACGCGGGACGGGGAATGAAAAACTGTTTTTT; CDR3aa: CASSNTRGTGNEKLFF; j_gene: TRBJ1-4; d_gene: .; abundance: .; v_gene: TRBV4-2
CDR3nt: TGTGCCAGCAGCTTCACTAGCGGGGGGCCTTCCGAGCAGTACTTC; CDR3aa: CASSFTSGGPSEQYF; j_gene: TRBJ2-7; d_gene: TRBD2; abundance: .; v_gene: TRBV7-9
CDR3nt: TGTGCCAGCAGCGTAGTGGCGGCAGATACGCAGTATTTT; CDR3aa: CASSVVAADTQYF; j_gene: TRBJ2-3; d_gene: .; abundance: .; v_gene: TRBV9
CDR3nt: TGTGCCAGCAGCGAACACGACAGGATCAACACCTACGAGCAGTACTTC; CDR3aa: CASSEHDRINTYEQYF; j_gene: TRBJ2-7; d_gene: .; abundance: .; v_gene: TRBV6-1
CDR3nt: TGCGCCAGCAGCCTAAACCCACAGGGAAAGCTGTTTTTT; CDR3aa: CASSLNPQGKLFF; j_gene: TRBJ1-4; d_gene: .; abundance: .; v_gene: TRBV5-1
CDR3nt: TGTGCCAGCAGCTTAGGGAGGGAGGAAGGCTATGGCTACACCTTC; CDR3aa: CASSLGREEGYGYTF; j_gene: TRBJ1-2; d_gene: .; abundance: once; v_gene: TRBV7-9
CDR3nt: TGTGCCAGCAGTAAGGACAGGGACAACATTCAGTACTTC; CDR3aa: CASSKDRDNIQYF; j_gene: TRBJ2-4; d_gene: TRBD1; abundance: .; v_gene: TRBV6-4
CDR3nt: TGTGCCAGCAGCTTAAGGGCTAGCGGGGGTGAGCAGTTCTTC; CDR3aa: CASSLRASGGEQFF; j_gene: TRBJ2-1; d_gene: TRBD2; abundance: .; v_gene: TRBV7-3
CDR3nt: TGCAGTGCTAGGGACACTCTTAACTATGGCTACACCTTC; CDR3aa: CSARDTLNYGYTF; j_gene: TRBJ1-2; d_gene: .; abundance: .; v_gene: TRBV20-1
CDR3nt: TGTGCCAGCAGCGCCCAGGGTGGGCAGCTGAACACTGAAGCTTTCTTT; CDR3aa: CASSAQGGQLNTEAFF; j_gene: TRBJ1-1; d_gene: .; abundance: .; v_gene: TRBV7-9
CDR3nt: TGTGCCAGCAGGCAAAGCGGGGGGGCCGATGAGCAGTTCTTC; CDR3aa: CASRQSGGADEQFF; j_gene: TRBJ2-1; d_gene: TRBD2; abundance: .; v_gene: TRBV7-9
CDR3nt: TGTGCCAGCAGCGTAGCTACCCAGGGCAATGAGCAGTTCTTC; CDR3aa: CASSVATQGNEQFF; j_gene: TRBJ2-1; d_gene: .; abundance: .; v_gene: TRBV9
CDR3nt: TGTGCCAGCAGGCCTAGCGGGGGTATCCAAGAGACCCAGTACTTC; CDR3aa: CASRPSGGIQETQYF; j_gene: TRBJ2-5; d_gene: TRBD2; abundance: .; v_gene: TRBV6-5
CDR3nt: TGTGCCAGCAGTTCCTGGACAGGTAGCTACGAGCAGTACTTC; CDR3aa: CASSSWTGSYEQYF; j_gene: TRBJ2-7; d_gene: TRBD1; abundance: many; v_gene: TRBV6-2/TRBV6-3
CDR3nt: TGTGCCAGCAGCGCCTACACATATGGCTACACCTTC; CDR3aa: CASSAYTYGYTF; j_gene: TRBJ1-2; d_gene: .; abundance: .; v_gene: TRBV7-9
CDR3nt: TGTGCCAACAGTGAGAACCCGTTGAACACTGAAGCTTTCTTT; CDR3aa: CANSENPLNTEAFF; j_gene: TRBJ1-1; d_gene: .; abundance: .; v_gene: TRBV6-1
CDR3nt: TGCGCCAGCAGCTTGTTCGCCGGACCGAACACTGAAGCTTTCTTT; CDR3aa: CASSLFAGPNTEAFF; j_gene: TRBJ1-1; d_gene: .; abundance: .; v_gene: TRBV5-1
CDR3nt: TGCAGCGTTGAAGGGGGGCCCCGTGGCTACACCTTT; CDR3aa: CSVEGGPRGYTF; j_gene: TRBJ1-2; d_gene: .; abundance: .; v_gene: TRBV29-1
CDR3nt: TGTGCCAGCAGTCCAGGGAGGGAGAACTTTGGCTACACCTTC; CDR3aa: CASSPGRENFGYTF; j_gene: TRBJ1-2; d_gene: .; abundance: .; v_gene: TRBV28
CDR3nt: TGTGCCAGCAGCGCCCGGGACAGGGAAGCTTCACCCCTCCACTTT; CDR3aa: CASSARDREASPLHF; j_gene: TRBJ1-6; d_gene: TRBD1; abundance: few; v_gene: TRBV7-9
CDR3nt: TGTGCCCTAGGAGACATGAACTACGAGCAGTACTTC; CDR3aa: CALGDMNYEQYF; j_gene: TRBJ2-7; d_gene: .; abundance: .; v_gene: TRBV5-5
CDR3nt: TGTGCCAGCAGTGAATATGGGCAGGGGCCAAGGAATGAGCAGTTCTTC; CDR3aa: CASSEYGQGPRNEQFF; j_gene: TRBJ2-1; d_gene: .; abundance: many; v_gene: TRBV25-1
CDR3nt: TGCGCCAGCAGCTCGAACCAAGCGGGCCTAGCCAAAAACATTCAGTACTTC; CDR3aa: CASSSNQAGLAKNIQYF; j_gene: TRBJ2-4; d_gene: .; abundance: .; v_gene: TRBV5-1
CDR3nt: TGTGCCAGCAGTTTACCGGACAGGTCTTACGAGCAGTACTTC; CDR3aa: CASSLPDRSYEQYF; j_gene: TRBJ2-7; d_gene: TRBD1; abundance: .; v_gene: TRBV28
CDR3nt: TGCAGTGCCCAAATGGGGTCGACTGGTTACAATGAGCAGTTCTTC; CDR3aa: CSAQMGSTGYNEQFF; j_gene: TRBJ2-1; d_gene: .; abundance: .; v_gene: TRBV20-1
CDR3nt: TGTGCCAGCAGCTTAGGGACAGGGAACGCTTTCTTT; CDR3aa: CASSLGTGNAFF; j_gene: TRBJ1-1; d_gene: TRBD1; abundance: few; v_gene: TRBV7-2
CDR3nt: TGTGCCAGCTTCTCAGGGGGAGTATATGGCTACACCTTC; CDR3aa: CASFSGGVYGYTF; j_gene: TRBJ1-2; d_gene: TRBD1; abundance: .; v_gene: TRBV7-2
CDR3nt: TGTGCCAGCGGCCACTTGCGGGACCCTGAAGCTTTCTTT; CDR3aa: CASGHLRDPEAFF; j_gene: TRBJ1-1; d_gene: .; abundance: few; v_gene: TRBV27
CDR3nt: TGTGCCAGCACCCGGGGAAGGGGTCGCCAAGAGACCCAGTACTTC; CDR3aa: CASTRGRGRQETQYF; j_gene: TRBJ2-5; d_gene: .; abundance: .; v_gene: TRBV7-8
CDR3nt: TGTGCCAGCAGCTCTTCGACAGGGAACTCCTACGAGCAGTACTTC; CDR3aa: CASSSSTGNSYEQYF; j_gene: TRBJ2-7; d_gene: TRBD1; abundance: few; v_gene: TRBV11-1
CDR3nt: TGTGCCAGCAGCCAGGGGGGAGCGAATACGCAGTATTTT; CDR3aa: CASSQGGANTQYF; j_gene: TRBJ2-3; d_gene: .; abundance: many; v_gene: TRBV7-2
CDR3nt: TGTGCCAGCAGGAAGTGGAGGACTAATGAAAAACTGTTTTTT; CDR3aa: CASRKWRTNEKLFF; j_gene: TRBJ1-4; d_gene: .; abundance: .; v_gene: TRBV28
CDR3nt: TGTGCCAGCAGTTTGCCGGGGACCTCCTACGAGCAGTACTTC; CDR3aa: CASSLPGTSYEQYF; j_gene: TRBJ2-7; d_gene: .; abundance: few; v_gene: TRBV28
CDR3nt: TGCAGTGCTAGAGATAGCAATGAGCAGTTCTTC; CDR3aa: CSARDSNEQFF; j_gene: TRBJ2-1; d_gene: .; abundance: .; v_gene: TRBV20-1
CDR3nt: TGTGCCAGCAGTTACTCGAAGACAGGGGGCTACGAGCAGTACTTC; CDR3aa: CASSYSKTGGYEQYF; j_gene: TRBJ2-7; d_gene: TRBD1; abundance: .; v_gene: TRBV6-2/TRBV6-3
CDR3nt: TGTGCCAGCAGCCCGCGGGCATCCTCGAATGAAAAACTGTTTTTT; CDR3aa: CASSPRASSNEKLFF; j_gene: TRBJ1-4; d_gene: .; abundance: .; v_gene: TRBV4-2
CDR3nt: TGTGCCAGCAGCTTACAGAGACTAGCGGACAATGAGCAGTTCTTC; CDR3aa: CASSLQRLADNEQFF; j_gene: TRBJ2-1; d_gene: TRBD2; abundance: few; v_gene: TRBV7-9
CDR3nt: TGTGCCAGCAGCTTCAACGTATTACTAGCGGGAACCACAGATACGCAGTATTTT; CDR3aa: CASSFNVLLAGTTDTQYF; j_gene: TRBJ2-3; d_gene: TRBD2; abundance: .; v_gene: TRBV11-3
CDR3nt: TGCGCCAGCAGTGAGTCGCTGGGCGAGCAGTACTTC; CDR3aa: CASSESLGEQYF; j_gene: TRBJ2-7; d_gene: .; abundance: .; v_gene: TRBV10-1
CDR3nt: TGTGCCAGCAGCCGCGACAAGGGTGCAACTAATGAAAAACTGTTTTTT; CDR3aa: CASSRDKGATNEKLFF; j_gene: TRBJ1-4; d_gene: .; abundance: few; v_gene: TRBV7-2
CDR3nt: TGTGCCTGGAGTCGACCGGGACTGGGGGCCTACGAGCAGTACTTC; CDR3aa: CAWSRPGLGAYEQYF; j_gene: TRBJ2-7; d_gene: .; abundance: .; v_gene: TRBV30
CDR3nt: TGTGCCAGCAGTCTTAGGGGGTCCACTGAAGCTTTCTTT; CDR3aa: CASSLRGSTEAFF; j_gene: TRBJ1-1; d_gene: .; abundance: .; v_gene: TRBV27
CDR3nt: TGTGCCAGCAGCTTCAACGGCCTGACTGAAGCTTTCTTT; CDR3aa: CASSFNGLTEAFF; j_gene: TRBJ1-1; d_gene: .; abundance: few; v_gene: TRBV11-2
CDR3nt: TGCAGTGCTAGAGATCCGAGTAGCGGGGGGGTTGAGCAGTTCTTC; CDR3aa: CSARDPSSGGVEQFF; j_gene: TRBJ2-1; d_gene: TRBD2; abundance: many; v_gene: TRBV20-1
CDR3nt: TGTGCCAGTGGACCGGCCAGGGGGGCAGATACGCAGTATTTT; CDR3aa: CASGPARGADTQYF; j_gene: TRBJ2-3; d_gene: .; abundance: .; v_gene: TRBV25-1
CDR3nt: TGTGCCACCCAAAGGGGGACAGGAACAAATCAGCCCCAGCATTTT; CDR3aa: CATQRGTGTNQPQHF; j_gene: TRBJ1-5; d_gene: TRBD1; abundance: .; v_gene: TRBV6-5
CDR3nt: TGCAGCGTTGCAGGGGCTCTTGAAGCTTTCTTT; CDR3aa: CSVAGALEAFF; j_gene: TRBJ1-1; d_gene: .; abundance: .; v_gene: TRBV29-1
CDR3nt: TGTGCCAGCAGTGAGTGGGACCGCACAGATACGCAGTATTTT; CDR3aa: CASSEWDRTDTQYF; j_gene: TRBJ2-3; d_gene: .; abundance: .; v_gene: TRBV25-1
CDR3nt: TGTGCCAGCAACCCCGTCGGGGGTCTAGATACGCAGTATTTT; CDR3aa: CASNPVGGLDTQYF; j_gene: TRBJ2-3; d_gene: .; abundance: .; v_gene: TRBV6-1
CDR3nt: TGTGCCACCAGCAGAGATTTGGGGGTTGAGACCCAGTACTTC; CDR3aa: CATSRDLGVETQYF; j_gene: TRBJ2-5; d_gene: .; abundance: few; v_gene: TRBV15
CDR3nt: TGTGCCAGCAGTGAAGGGACAGATACGCAGTATTTT; CDR3aa: CASSEGTDTQYF; j_gene: TRBJ2-3; d_gene: .; abundance: many; v_gene: TRBV2
CDR3nt: TGCGCCAGCAGCTCCGGGACAGGGAACTACAATGAGCAGTTCTTC; CDR3aa: CASSSGTGNYNEQFF; j_gene: TRBJ2-1; d_gene: TRBD1; abundance: few; v_gene: TRBV5-1
CDR3nt: TGTGCCAGCAGTTTACAGTACTCTGGGACCAACGTCCTGACTTTC; CDR3aa: CASSLQYSGTNVLTF; j_gene: TRBJ2-6; d_gene: .; abundance: few; v_gene: TRBV3-1
CDR3nt: TGTGCCAGCAGCCTCAGTACGGGACAGGGGGCGGGAAAACTGTTTTTT; CDR3aa: CASSLSTGQGAGKLFF; j_gene: TRBJ1-4; d_gene: TRBD1; abundance: .; v_gene: TRBV3-1
CDR3nt: TGTGCCATCAGTTTGGGTACGGGAGCAGATACGCAGTATTTT; CDR3aa: CAISLGTGADTQYF; j_gene: TRBJ2-3; d_gene: .; abundance: few; v_gene: TRBV10-3
CDR3nt: TGTGCCAGCAGTTGGTCCTACGAGCAGTACTTC; CDR3aa: CASSWSYEQYF; j_gene: TRBJ2-7; d_gene: .; abundance: many; v_gene: TRBV12-3/TRBV12-4
CDR3nt: TGTGCCATCAGTGAGCCTAGCGGGGGGCTCCAGCAGTACTTC; CDR3aa: CAISEPSGGLQQYF; j_gene: TRBJ2-7; d_gene: TRBD2; abundance: .; v_gene: TRBV10-3